This is a list of T cell receptor beta chains from one sample in a study of blood T cell repertoires in COVID-19. Clones were read by immunoSEQ multiplex PCR, and TCRdb kept only the in-frame ones, dropping some. In the table there are 250,000 or so clones, approximately 88% of which are singletons. Specimen: PBMCs or T cells enriched from blood (not recorded which). Receptors originate from a woman between 40 and 55 years old with acute COVID-19. Both conserved end residues are part of each CDR3. A D gene is named only where the DNA matches it firmly. The size field is filled for only some rows; it gives once, few, many or a size class.

>TRBJ1-2|TRBV9|.|TRBD1
TGTGCCAGCAGCAACCTCCAGGGGGCAAAACACACCTTC
CASSNLQGAKHTF
>TRBJ1-2|TRBV7-2|.|TRBD1
TGTGCCAGCAGCTTCTACGTGGGACAGGGGGCTGGGGGCTACACCTTC
CASSFYVGQGAGGYTF
>TRBJ2-3|TRBV12-3/TRBV12-4|once|.
TGTGCCAGCAGCCCTGAGACAGATACGCAGTATTTT
CASSPETDTQYF
>TRBJ1-3|TRBV28|once|.
TGTGCCAGCAGCCCATCCGGGACAAAGTCTGGAAACACCATATATTTT
CASSPSGTKSGNTIYF
>TRBJ2-2|TRBV12-2|.|.
TGTGCAAGTTCTATGTGGGCTAGCGGGGGGATCTGGAAAACCGGGGAGCTGTTTTTT
CASSMWASGGIWKTGELFF
>TRBJ2-3|TRBV3-1/TRBV3-2|.|TRBD2
TGTGCCAGCAGCTCGTTAGCGGGAGGCACAGATACGCAGTATTTT
CASSSLAGGTDTQYF
>TRBJ2-5|TRBV20-1|few|.
TGCAGTGCTAGTAAAGCGGAAGAGACCCAGTACTTC
CSASKAEETQYF
>TRBJ2-1|TRBV11-2|.|TRBD1
TGTGCCAGCAGCGACGACCGGGACAGGGGGGGTGAGCAGTTCTTC
CASSDDRDRGGEQFF
>TRBJ2-2|TRBV4-2|.|TRBD2
TGTGCCAGCAGCCAAGGACTAGCGGGGGGCGTGAACACCGGGGAGCTGTTTTTT
CASSQGLAGGVNTGELFF
>TRBJ1-4|TRBV5-1|once|.
TGCGCCAGCAGCCCTACTACGACGGGACTGAATGAAAAACTGTTTTTT
CASSPTTTGLNEKLFF
>TRBJ2-5|TRBV7-8|.|.
TGTGCCAGCAGCCAACCGCCTAGGGAGACCCAGTACTTC
CASSQPPRETQYF
>TRBJ2-1|TRBV24-1|.|TRBD2
TGTGCCACCAGTGATGCCTTAAGCGGGAGGGCCTTAAATGAGCAGTTCTTC
CATSDALSGRALNEQFF
>TRBJ1-1|TRBV6-1|.|TRBD1
TGTGCCAGCAGTGAGGGGGACAGTCAGGTTCGCACTGAAGCTTTCTTT
CASSEGDSQVRTEAFF
>TRBJ1-3|TRBV7-2|.|TRBD1
TGTGCCAGCAGCCTCTGGACAGGGGCCGGAAACACCATATATTTT
CASSLWTGAGNTIYF
>TRBJ2-4|TRBV19|.|TRBD1
TGTGCCAGTAGTATGGTGGACAGGTCGCGCATTCAGTACTTC
CASSMVDRSRIQYF
>TRBJ1-2|TRBV3-1/TRBV3-2|.|.
TGTGCCAGCAGCCAATTAAAGGGGCAGGGCTATGGCTACACCTTC
CASSQLKGQGYGYTF
>TRBJ1-5|TRBV30|.|TRBD1
TGTGCCTGGAGTACGGACAGGGGGTCATCCCAGTCCCAGCATTTT
CAWSTDRGSSQSQHF
>TRBJ2-3|TRBV7-2|.|TRBD2
TGTGCCAGCAGCTTGGGACTAGCGACGGATACGCAGTATTTT
CASSLGLATDTQYF
>TRBJ1-5|TRBV9|.|TRBD1
TGTGCCAGCAGCGCCGGACAGGGCAAAAATCAGCCCCAGCATTTT
CASSAGQGKNQPQHF
>TRBJ1-4|TRBV19|.|.
TGTGCCAGTAGTACGACAACAACTAATGAAAAACTGTTTTTT
CASSTTTTNEKLFF
>TRBJ2-2|TRBV5-1|.|.
TGCGCCAGCAGCTTCAATTCAGGTGGCACCGGGGAGCTGTTTTTT
CASSFNSGGTGELFF
>TRBJ1-2|TRBV7-2|.|TRBD1
TGTGCCAGCAGCTTAAGGGACAGGGTTGGCTACACCTTC
CASSLRDRVGYTF
>TRBJ1-1|TRBV6-1|.|.
TGTGCCAGCAGTGAAGTAGGGGGTACTGAAGCTTTCTTT
CASSEVGGTEAFF
>TRBJ1-6|TRBV19|few|.
TGTGCCAGTAGTCCTGGACGGTCCGGGGGTTCACCCCTCCACTTT
CASSPGRSGGSPLHF
>TRBJ1-3|TRBV11-2|.|TRBD1
TGTGCCAGCAACCTAGGGGGCCCCTTCTCTGGAAACACCATATATTTT
CASNLGGPFSGNTIYF
>TRBJ2-1|TRBV27|.|TRBD2
TGTGCCAGCAGTTCCCCGGGTAGCGGGAAATACAATGAGCAGTTCTTC
CASSSPGSGKYNEQFF
>TRBJ2-1|TRBV20-1|.|.
TGCAGTGCTAGTGCCACTCTTGACAGGCCGCGGGATGAGCAGTTCTTC
CSASATLDRPRDEQFF
>TRBJ2-2|TRBV19|.|.
TGTGCCAGCGGGACACTAAACACCGGGGAGCTGTTTTTT
CASGTLNTGELFF
>TRBJ1-3|TRBV6-5|few|.
TGTGCCAGCATTCCAGGGGTTGGAAACACCATATATTTT
CASIPGVGNTIYF
>TRBJ1-2|TRBV3-1/TRBV3-2|.|TRBD1
TGTGCCAGCAGCCAAATCCCGGGACAGCTATCTAAGGGCTACACCTTC
CASSQIPGQLSKGYTF
>TRBJ1-2|TRBV12-3/TRBV12-4|.|TRBD1
TGTGCCAGCAGCCCGACAGGGTATGGCTACACCTTC
CASSPTGYGYTF
>TRBJ2-3|TRBV9|.|.
TGTGCCAGCAGCGTAGGTTCAGGGTACTATCCAGATACGCAGTATTTT
CASSVGSGYYPDTQYF
>TRBJ2-5|TRBV7-2|.|TRBD1
TGTGCCAGCAGCCCCGGGACAGGGGTGACCCAGTACTTC
CASSPGTGVTQYF
>TRBJ2-2|TRBV7-2|.|TRBD1
TGTGCCAGCAGCCACCCCGACAGGGGACGAACCGGGGAGCTGTTTTTT
CASSHPDRGRTGELFF
>TRBJ1-1|TRBV19|once|TRBD1
TGTGCCAGTAGTACCCGGGACAGGGGACCCACTGAAGCTTTCTTT
CASSTRDRGPTEAFF
>TRBJ2-5|TRBV12-3/TRBV12-4|.|TRBD1
TGTGCCAGCAGCCCCGACAGGGGAGAGACCCAGTACTTC
CASSPDRGETQYF
>TRBJ1-5|TRBV7-9|.|TRBD1
TGTGCCAGCAGCTCCGGGACAGGGAAGGGGCCCCAGCATTTT
CASSSGTGKGPQHF
>TRBJ2-5|TRBV29-1|.|TRBD1
TGCAGCGCCCCGACAGGGGTTTCGTTGGAGACCCAGTACTTC
CSAPTGVSLETQYF